A selection of T cell receptor beta chains follows, all from one sample in a study of blood T cell repertoires in COVID-19. Using immunoSEQ multiplex PCR, the repertoire was profiled, and TCRdb retains in-frame clones only, with some absent. The table lists roughly 250,000 clones, approximately 85% of them singletons, with under 4.5% in the top ten. Sample: peripheral blood. Receptors originate from a man aged 45-60 years with acute or convalescent COVID-19. Both conserved end residues are part of each CDR3. Fields, in order: CDR3 protein, CDR3 DNA, D gene, J gene, clone size, CDR3 length, V gene. The D gene is left open where the match is weak. Clone size is given for some rows only: seen once, a few or many times, or a class if the clone is expanded.

CDR3: CASYLRTGTALYEQYF
DNA: TGTGCCTCCTACCTCCGAACCGGGACAGCGCTTTACGAGCAGTACTTC
D: TRBD1
J: TRBJ2-7
size: .
length: 16
V: TRBV24-1

CDR3: CAISESSGQGYQPQHF
DNA: TGTGCCATCAGTGAGTCCAGCGGACAGGGTTATCAGCCCCAGCATTTT
D: TRBD1
J: TRBJ1-5
size: .
length: 16
V: TRBV10-3

CDR3: CASSIPGQETQYF
DNA: TGTGCCAGTAGTATCCCAGGACAAGAGACCCAGTACTTC
D: .
J: TRBJ2-5
size: .
length: 13
V: TRBV19

CDR3: CASSLRLAAHYEQYF
DNA: TGTGCCAGCAGCTTGAGACTAGCGGCCCACTACGAGCAGTACTTC
D: TRBD2
J: TRBJ2-7
size: .
length: 15
V: TRBV11-3

CDR3: CASTQTGSMNTEAFF
DNA: TGTGCCAGCACACAGACAGGGTCCATGAACACTGAAGCTTTCTTT
D: TRBD1
J: TRBJ1-1
size: .
length: 15
V: TRBV11-2

CDR3: CASSVGRFTGNTIYF
DNA: TGTGCCAGCAGTGTCGGTCGGTTCACTGGAAACACCATATATTTT
D: .
J: TRBJ1-3
size: .
length: 15
V: TRBV25-1

CDR3: CASTPSGQIYEQYF
DNA: TGTGCCAGCACCCCGAGTGGGCAGATCTACGAGCAGTACTTC
D: .
J: TRBJ2-7
size: .
length: 14
V: TRBV28

CDR3: CASSQAGSGRYGEQFF
DNA: TGCGCCAGCAGCCAAGCTGGTAGCGGGAGGTACGGTGAGCAGTTCTTC
D: TRBD2
J: TRBJ2-1
size: .
length: 16
V: TRBV4-1

CDR3: CASRRQGPLNTEAFF
DNA: TGCGCCAGCAGACGACAGGGCCCACTGAACACTGAAGCTTTCTTT
D: TRBD1
J: TRBJ1-1
size: .
length: 15
V: TRBV10-1

CDR3: CASSPSSGVSGNTIYF
DNA: TGTGCCAGCTCACCAAGTTCGGGGGTCTCTGGAAACACCATATATTTT
D: .
J: TRBJ1-3
size: .
length: 16
V: TRBV18

CDR3: CASSRSGGDEQFF
DNA: TGCGCCAGCAGCCGTAGCGGAGGGGATGAGCAGTTCTTC
D: .
J: TRBJ2-1
size: .
length: 13
V: TRBV5-1

CDR3: CASSLGWTGDEAFF
DNA: TGCGCCAGCAGCTTGGGTTGGACAGGGGATGAAGCTTTCTTT
D: TRBD1
J: TRBJ1-1
size: .
length: 14
V: TRBV5-1

CDR3: CASSRDSSYNEQFF
DNA: TGTGCCAGCAGCCGAGACAGCTCCTACAATGAGCAGTTCTTC
D: .
J: TRBJ2-1
size: .
length: 14
V: TRBV6-2/TRBV6-3

CDR3: CASSGTVNTGELFF
DNA: TGTGCCAGCAGCGGGACAGTAAACACCGGGGAGCTGTTTTTT
D: TRBD1
J: TRBJ2-2
size: .
length: 14
V: TRBV5-6

CDR3: CATISGSYEQYF
DNA: TGTGCCACCATTAGCGGCTCCTACGAGCAGTACTTC
D: .
J: TRBJ2-7
size: once
length: 12
V: TRBV27

CDR3: CASSLSEGHPYEQYF
DNA: TGTGCCAGCAGCTTAAGTGAGGGACACCCGTACGAGCAGTACTTC
D: .
J: TRBJ2-7
size: .
length: 15
V: TRBV7-2

CDR3: CASSVGTSGGYNEQFF
DNA: TGTGCCAGCAGCGTAGGGACTAGCGGGGGCTACAATGAGCAGTTCTTC
D: TRBD2
J: TRBJ2-1
size: .
length: 16
V: TRBV9

CDR3: CASSQPRQTLFNEKLFF
DNA: TGCGCCAGCAGCCAACCCCGACAGACCCTTTTTAATGAAAAACTGTTTTTT
D: .
J: TRBJ1-4
size: .
length: 17
V: TRBV4-1

CDR3: CASSLALGAGVETQYF
DNA: TGTGCCAGCAGCTTAGCCCTGGGAGCGGGGGTTGAGACCCAGTACTTC
D: TRBD2
J: TRBJ2-5
size: .
length: 16
V: TRBV7-9

CDR3: CASSVALGGDGYTF
DNA: TGTGCCAGCAGCGTAGCCCTCGGAGGAGATGGCTACACCTTC
D: .
J: TRBJ1-2
size: .
length: 14
V: TRBV9

CDR3: CASSFQGAAEAFF
DNA: TGCGCCAGCAGCTTTCAGGGGGCGGCTGAAGCTTTCTTT
D: TRBD1
J: TRBJ1-1
size: .
length: 13
V: TRBV5-1

CDR3: CASGLDFRVIYGYTF
DNA: TGTGCTAGTGGTTTGGATTTCAGGGTAATCTATGGCTACACCTTC
D: .
J: TRBJ1-2
size: .
length: 15
V: TRBV12-5

CDR3: CAISDHKNTGELFF
DNA: TGTGCCATCAGTGATCACAAGAACACCGGGGAGCTGTTTTTT
D: .
J: TRBJ2-2
size: .
length: 14
V: TRBV10-3

CDR3: CASSFTGTSSYNEQFF
DNA: TGTGCCAGCAGCTTTACCGGGACTAGCTCCTACAATGAGCAGTTCTTC
D: TRBD2
J: TRBJ2-1
size: once
length: 16
V: TRBV7-3

CDR3: CASRGQGPNEKLFF
DNA: TGTGCCAGCAGGGGACAGGGGCCTAATGAAAAACTGTTTTTT
D: TRBD1
J: TRBJ1-4
size: .
length: 14
V: TRBV6-5

CDR3: CASSTQSGTSAHNEQFF
DNA: TGTGCCAGCAGCACTCAATCGGGGACTAGCGCGCACAATGAGCAGTTCTTC
D: .
J: TRBJ2-1
size: few
length: 17
V: TRBV21-1

CDR3: CASSYDRMNTEAFF
DNA: TGTGCCAGCAGTTACGACAGAATGAACACTGAAGCTTTCTTT
D: .
J: TRBJ1-1
size: .
length: 14
V: TRBV6-5

CDR3: CASSLSGTGLFGELFF
DNA: TGTGCCAGCAGCTTGTCGGGGACAGGTCTTTTCGGGGAGCTGTTTTTT
D: TRBD1
J: TRBJ2-2
size: once
length: 16
V: TRBV5-8

CDR3: CASRRRSGSQETQYF
DNA: TGTGCCAGTAGACGGAGGAGTGGCTCACAAGAGACCCAGTACTTC
D: .
J: TRBJ2-5
size: .
length: 15
V: TRBV19

CDR3: CASSITGMGETQYF
DNA: TGTGCCAGTAGTATAACAGGGATGGGAGAGACCCAGTACTTC
D: .
J: TRBJ2-5
size: .
length: 14
V: TRBV19

CDR3: CASSVVGTSFEQYF
DNA: TGTGCCAGCAGCGTAGTGGGGACTAGTTTCGAGCAGTACTTC
D: TRBD2
J: TRBJ2-7
size: once
length: 14
V: TRBV9

CDR3: CASSLSRSFLFGIYNGEQYF
DNA: TGTGCCAGCAGTTTATCTCGGAGTTTTTTATTTGGTATTTATAATGGGGAGCAGTACTTC
D: .
J: TRBJ2-7
size: .
length: 20
V: TRBV28

CDR3: CASSSHTDTQYF
DNA: TGTGCCAGCAGCTCACACACAGATACGCAGTATTTT
D: .
J: TRBJ2-3
size: .
length: 12
V: TRBV11-1

CDR3: CATSREGVSYEQYF
DNA: TGTGCCACCAGCAGGGAGGGAGTCTCCTACGAGCAGTACTTC
D: .
J: TRBJ2-7
size: once
length: 14
V: TRBV15

CDR3: CAISTLAGVYEQYF
DNA: TGTGCCATCAGTACTTTAGCGGGAGTATACGAGCAGTACTTC
D: TRBD2
J: TRBJ2-7
size: few
length: 14
V: TRBV10-3

CDR3: CASSQRTSSTDTQYF
DNA: TGTGCCAGCAGCCAAAGGACTAGCAGTACAGATACGCAGTATTTT
D: TRBD2
J: TRBJ2-3
size: .
length: 15
V: TRBV14

CDR3: CAWTRDRGFARSYNEQFF
DNA: TGTGCCTGGACCCGGGACAGGGGGTTTGCAAGATCCTACAATGAGCAGTTCTTC
D: TRBD1
J: TRBJ2-1
size: .
length: 18
V: TRBV30

CDR3: CASGLAVTNSYEQYF
DNA: TGTGCTAGTGGTTTGGCGGTGACAAACTCCTACGAGCAGTACTTC
D: .
J: TRBJ2-7
size: .
length: 15
V: TRBV12-5